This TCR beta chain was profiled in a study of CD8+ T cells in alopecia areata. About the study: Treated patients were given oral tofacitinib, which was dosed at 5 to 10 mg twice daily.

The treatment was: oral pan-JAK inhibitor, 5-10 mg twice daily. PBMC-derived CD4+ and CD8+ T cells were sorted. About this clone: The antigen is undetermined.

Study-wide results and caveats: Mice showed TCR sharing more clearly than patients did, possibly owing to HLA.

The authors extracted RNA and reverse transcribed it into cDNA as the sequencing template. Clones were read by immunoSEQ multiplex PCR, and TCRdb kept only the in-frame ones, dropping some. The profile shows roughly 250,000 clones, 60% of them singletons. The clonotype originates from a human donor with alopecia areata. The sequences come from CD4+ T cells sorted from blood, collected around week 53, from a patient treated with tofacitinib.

CDR3 nucleotides: TGTGCCAGCAGCCCCGGGACTATGCGAGAGACCCAGTACTTC. Protein: CASSPGTMRETQYF. The chain joins TRBV11-2 to TRBJ2-5; the match to TRBD2 covers 7 bases. CDR1 and CDR2 (germline): SGHAT, FQNNGV. Trimming at V came to 5 bases and at J to 4 bases, leaving 7 bases not matched to a gene. CDR3 length equals 14 residues.